This T cell receptor (beta chain) derives from a study of blood T cell repertoires in COVID-19. This CDR3 contains 13 residues. V lost 8 bases, J lost 7 bases, and 11 bases stayed unmatched. Germline CDR1 is SGHDN and CDR2 is FVKESK. Here immunoSEQ multiplex PCR was the method, and the copy in TCRdb shows in-frame clones only, minus some. The sample records over 150,000 clones, roughly 80% being singletons. The source is a woman aged 55-70 years who had recovered from COVID-19. The J gene is TRBJ2-7, the V gene TRBV14; 7 bases are shared with TRBD2. Material: PBMCs or T cells enriched from blood (not recorded which). The chain's CDR3 is CASRRDYLAEQYF. CDR3 in DNA: TGTGCCAGCCGACGGGACTACCTAGCTGAGCAGTACTTC.